This passage covers 5 T cell receptor beta chains from one sample sequenced in a study of cytomegalovirus exposure and HLA in healthy donors. PCR primers comprised 60 Vbeta and 13 Jbeta primers. Sequencing used immunoSEQ multiplex PCR; TCRdb keeps in-frame clones, though not all of them. Of 150,000 to 200,000 clones in the sample, 76% are singletons; the top ten hold around 2.3%. The sample was PBMCs. The receptors shown here come from a woman aged 25 to 39 in good health and CMV-seropositive.

The chain joins TRBV4-2 to TRBJ1-4; D remains ambiguous. Trimming cost V 4 bases and J 0 bases, with 18 bases left between them. The CDR3 totals 18 residues. The germline V gene encodes CDR1 LGHNA and CDR2 YNFKEQ. The CDR3 DNA reads as TGTGCCAGCAGCCTGGGGAGGGTTTTCGGTCCAACTAATGAAAAACTGTTTTTT. Its translation: CASSLGRVFGPTNEKLFF.

This clone showed up just a few times. The chain couples TRBV5-1 to TRBJ2-2; D is uncertain. The CDR3 extends over 12 amino acids. V was trimmed by 4 bases and J by 7 bases, leaving 8 bases between them. Germline V gene sequence: CDR1 SGHRS, CDR2 YFSETQ. In DNA, the CDR3 is TGCGCCAGCAGCCCTTCCAGCGGGGAGCTGTTTTTT. It translates to CASSPSSGELFF.

This clone appeared a few times. The chain joins TRBV7-2 to TRBJ2-3; 12 positions agree with TRBD2. Germline V gene lookup returns CDR1 SGHTA and CDR2 FQGNSA. This CDR3 has 17 amino acids. V lost 3 bases and J lost 1; bases outside the gene matches: 5. CDR3 amino acids: CASSFPSGGAGTDTQYF. CDR3 sequence (DNA): TGTGCCAGCAGCTTCCCTAGCGGGGGGGCTGGCACAGATACGCAGTATTTT.

Of note for this clone: A junction end diverges from the germline sequence, so it may reflect a read error. For the CDR3, the DNA is TGTGCCTCAGCGGGGGGGCCCTACAAGCAGTACTTC. This translates into CASAGGPYKQYF. The V gene is TRBV7-2, the J gene TRBJ2-7; 10 bases are shared with TRBD2. Germline V gives CDR1 SGHTA, CDR2 FQGNSA. The CDR3 has 12 residues.

The chain recombines TRBV28 with TRBJ2-7, with D possibly being TRBD1 (6 bases). This CDR3 has 14 residues. Trimming removed 4 bases from V and 8 bases from J, with 18 bases in between. Looked up from germline, CDR1 is MDHEN and CDR2 is SYDVKM. The CDR3 spells CASSSPGTTLQQYF. CDR3 DNA sequence: TGTGCCAGCAGTTCTCCCGGGACAACCTTACAGCAGTACTTC.